The 20 T cell receptor beta chains given below trace back to one sample, sequenced in a study of spatial heterogeneity in lung cancer. MiXCR, applied by TCRdb to the 5' RACE reads, yields one record per CDR3 protein. The data show some 45,000 distinct CDR3 sequences, roughly 12% seen once. Noted time point: sample taken at primary tumor resection. Extraction of whole RNA from tumor, nontumor lung or frozen PBMC preceded unsorted sequencing. Sequenced here: PBMCs, sampled at surgery. These receptors originate from a female donor with early-stage non-small cell lung cancer.

This clonotype was counted ten times or more. V gene TRBV7-6 combines with J gene TRBJ2-2; D gene unclear. Germline lookup yields CDR1 SGHVS and CDR2 FNYEAQ. This CDR3 comprises 14 residues. V lost 5 bases to trimming and J lost 3 bases, with 10 bases between them. In DNA form, the CDR3 reads TGTGCCAGCAGCCCCCCCCACGACACCGGGGAGCTGTTTTTT. Residues: CASSPPHDTGELFF.

The rearrangement uses TRBV7-3 and TRBJ2-2; 8 bases fit TRBD1. From germline, CDR1 is SGHTA and CDR2 FQGTGA. The CDR3 spans 16 residues. The V gene end was trimmed by 2 bases and the J gene end by 1 base; junction bases not matched to a gene: 3. The DNA of the CDR3 is TGTGCCAGCAGCTTAGCGGGGACAGGGAACACCGGGGAGCTGTTTTTT. Its protein product is CASSLAGTGNTGELFF.

This chain links TRBV20-1 with TRBJ1-2; no reliable D call. The V end was cut by 1 base, the J end by 2 bases, with 17 bases between. Germline V gene lookup returns CDR1 DFQATT and CDR2 SNEGSKA (reference sequence). The CDR3 contains 16 residues. In DNA, the CDR3 is TGCAGTGCTAGAGCACTCTCGTCCCCAGTCAACTATGGCTACACCTTC. Amino acid sequence: CSARALSSPVNYGYTF.

The sample holds a few counts of this clonotype. The V gene is TRBV6-1, the J gene TRBJ2-1; D not resolved. There are 13 residues in the CDR3. Trimming took off 7 bases at V and 4 bases at J, with 11 bases between the two ends. CDR1 and CDR2 (germline): MNHNS, SASEGT. The CDR3 spells CASIPTAYNEQFF. CDR3 nucleotide sequence: TGTGCCAGCATCCCTACAGCGTACAATGAGCAGTTCTTC.

This clonotype was observed a few times. This sequence joins TRBV27 and TRBJ1-6; 12 bases match TRBD1. This CDR3 comprises 18 residues. V shed 2 bases, J shed 5 bases, and the junction held 7 bases outside the gene matches. CDR1 and CDR2 from the germline V gene are MNHEY and SMNVEV (reference sequence). The CDR3 loop is CASSLAPGQGAHNSPLHF. CDR3 DNA: TGTGCCAGCAGTTTAGCCCCGGGACAGGGGGCCCATAATTCACCCCTCCACTTT.

This clonotype occurred many times. The J gene is TRBJ1-1, the V gene TRBV10-3; 7 positions agree with TRBD1. The J segment lost 0 bases and the V segment lost 0 bases, leaving 4 bases of the junction unmatched. The CDR3 contains 16 residues. Germline CDR1 and CDR2: ENHRY and SYGVKD. The CDR3 reads CAISESEGAVNTEAFF. The DNA for the CDR3 is TGTGCCATCAGTGAGTCCGAGGGGGCCGTGAACACTGAAGCTTTCTTT.

This clonotype has at least ten counts. V and J are TRBV4-2 and TRBJ2-3; 8 positions match TRBD2. After removal of 0 bases from V and 5 bases from J, the junction contained 7 bases not matched to a gene. From germline, CDR1 is LGHNA and CDR2 YNFKEQ. The CDR3 has 16 residues. The CDR3 bases are TGTGCCAGCAGCCAAGAGGTAGCGGGGAAGCTAGATACGCAGTATTTT. This encodes CASSQEVAGKLDTQYF.

This clonotype was detected many times. This chain connects TRBV6-6 to TRBJ2-3; possible D gene TRBD2, 5 bases. Germline CDR1 MNHNY, CDR2 SVGAGI (reference sequence). Trimming took 10 bases from V and 6 from J, leaving 20 bases between them. The CDR3 is 14 amino acids. CDR3 residues: CATQLDSRTDTQYF. The CDR3 DNA reads TGTGCCACTCAGTTGGACTCACGGACGGATACGCAGTATTTT.

V and J are TRBV7-8 and TRBJ1-1, with D unresolved. The CDR3 is 11 amino acids. The V end was cut by 4 bases, the J end by 7 bases, with 7 bases between. The germline CDR1 and CDR2 sequences are SGHVS and FQNEAQ. The CDR3 spells CASSSNLEAFF. The DNA for the CDR3 is TGTGCCAGCAGCTCAAACCTTGAAGCTTTCTTT.

This clonotype has only a few counts. This sequence joins TRBV6-4 and TRBJ1-1; D gene ambiguous. V was clipped by 0 bases and J by 1 base, with 6 bases between them. This CDR3 has 14 residues. The germline V gene has CDR1 MRHNA and CDR2 SNTAGT. The chain's CDR3 is CASSDSDANTEAFF. CDR3 coding DNA: TGTGCCAGCAGTGACTCGGATGCGAACACTGAAGCTTTCTTT.

This chain uses TRBV6-7 with TRBJ2-2, with 13 bases aligning to TRBD2. TRBV6-7 falls under the ORF class, with uncertain function. The J segment lost 1 base and the V segment lost 7 bases, leaving 9 bases of the junction unmatched. The CDR3 loop spans 18 amino acids. The CDR3, as DNA: TGTGCCAGCAAATCCGGACTAGCGGGGGCCCTGAACACCGGGGAGCTGTTTTTT. Translated: CASKSGLAGALNTGELFF.

The chain links TRBV20-1 to TRBJ2-5; 8 nucleotides align to TRBD2. Germline loops: CDR1 DFQATT, CDR2 SNEGSKA (reference sequence). The CDR3 has 15 residues. Germline trimming cut 1 base from V and 4 bases from J; bases unmatched to any gene: 8. The CDR3 DNA reads TGCAGTGCTAGAGTGGTAGCGGGGTTGGTAGAGACCCAGTACTTC. Protein: CSARVVAGLVETQYF.

V gene TRBV7-2 combines with J gene TRBJ1-2; D is unclear. The CDR3 loop spans 15 amino acids. CDR1 and CDR2 (germline): SGHTA, FQGNSA. V was pared by 4 bases and J by 0 bases, with 12 bases between. The CDR3 reads CASSSSDNPNYGYTF. CDR3 bases: TGTGCCAGCAGCTCCAGTGACAATCCTAACTATGGCTACACCTTC.

In its sample, this clonotype was seen a few times. This chain connects TRBV2 to TRBJ2-7; D gene unclear. Germline CDR1 reads SNHLY; CDR2 reads FYNNEI. V shed 0 bases and J shed 7 bases, with 7 bases lying between them. The CDR3 extends over 12 amino acids. CDR3 amino acids: CASSEALGEQYF. The DNA for the CDR3 is TGTGCCAGCAGTGAAGCGCTGGGGGAGCAGTACTTC.

The chain has TRBV7-2 and TRBJ1-4; D might be TRBD1 (5 bases). Germline loops: CDR1 SGHTA, CDR2 FQGNSA. The ends were cut back, 5 bases at V and 8 bases at J, with 9 bases in the middle. The length of the CDR3 is 12 residues. The CDR3 DNA follows: TGTGCCAGCAGCCGCCGGGGGGAAAAACTGTTTTTT. It codes for CASSRRGEKLFF.

This clonotype was seen at least ten times. The gene calls are TRBV19 and TRBJ1-6, with D possibly TRBD1 on 6 matching bases. The germline gives CDR1 LNHDA, CDR2 SQIVND (reference sequence). Trimming stripped 9 bases from V and 4 bases from J, with 13 bases between. The CDR3 runs 14 residues. CDR3 DNA: TGTGCCAGCCGGACAGCCGAATATAATTCACCCCTCCACTTT. The encoded protein is CASRTAEYNSPLHF.

The CDR3 region is CASSLRFGGLGPGTGELFF. DNA for the CDR3: TGTGCCAGCAGCTTAAGGTTCGGGGGACTAGGCCCCGGGACCGGGGAGCTGTTTTTT. The chain uses TRBV7-2 and TRBJ2-2, with 8 bases fitting TRBD2. The germline CDR1 and CDR2 sequences are SGHTA and FQGNSA. CDR3 size: 19 residues. The V segment lost 2 bases and the J segment 5 bases; nucleotides outside the gene matches: 16. Using reference TRBV7-2 and TRBJ2-2 for the parts outside the CDR3, the full variable domain is GAGVSQSPSNKVTEKGKDVELRCDPISGHTALYWYRQSLGQGLEFLIYFQGNSAPDKSGLPSDRFSAERTGGSVSTLTIQRTQQEDSAVYLCASSLRFGGLGPGTGELFFGEGSRLTVL.

V usage is TRBV7-2 and J usage is TRBJ2-1; 15 bases line up with TRBD2. The V gene's germline CDR1 is SGHTA and CDR2 FQGNSA. The CDR3 is made up of 15 amino acids. V trimming: 4 bases; J trimming: 8 bases; junction bases outside the gene matches: 3. The DNA for the CDR3 is TGTGCCAGCAGCTCGGGACTAGCGGGGGGCTATGAGCAGTTCTTC. As protein: CASSSGLAGGYEQFF.

This clonotype was seen ten or more times. The rearrangement joins TRBV20-1 to TRBJ2-2, with 7 bases that match TRBD2. Looked up from germline, CDR1 is DFQATT and CDR2 is SNEGSKA (reference sequence). V shed 6 bases, J shed 2 bases, and the junction held 9 bases outside the gene matches. The length of the CDR3 is 15 residues. CDR3 sequence (DNA): TGCAGTGCACTCCAGGGAGGGATTAACACCGGGGAGCTGTTTTTT. It is translated as CSALQGGINTGELFF.

The chain uses TRBV20-1 and TRBJ2-3; D remains ambiguous. The V end was cut by 4 bases, the J end by 1 base, with 12 bases between. Germline V gene sequence: CDR1 DFQATT, CDR2 SNEGSKA (reference sequence). The length of the CDR3 is 14 residues. CDR3 nucleotide sequence: TGCAGTGCTACCCGGACCACCGGCACAGATACGCAGTATTTT. This sequence encodes CSATRTTGTDTQYF.